This TCR beta chain was captured by sequencing in a study of cytomegalovirus exposure and HLA in healthy donors. The PCR contained 60 Vbeta and 13 Jbeta primers. The protocol was immunoSEQ multiplex PCR, while the TCRdb copy is restricted to in-frame clones and leaves out a portion. Of some 210,000 clones in the sample, about 85% are singletons; the top ten hold 9.5% to 13%. The specimen sequenced was PBMCs. The sequence was obtained from a woman between 50 and 59 years old in good health and CMV-seropositive.

The CDR3 sequence is CASSLRTSGGFRSEQFF. The CDR3 DNA follows: TGCGCCAGCAGCCTAAGGACTAGCGGGGGTTTCCGTAGTGAGCAGTTCTTC. The gene calls are TRBV5-1 and TRBJ2-1; 13 bases are shared with TRBD2. V was clipped by 4 bases and J by 9 bases; unmatched bases: 13. This CDR3 comprises 17 residues. Germline loops: CDR1 SGHRS, CDR2 YFSETQ.